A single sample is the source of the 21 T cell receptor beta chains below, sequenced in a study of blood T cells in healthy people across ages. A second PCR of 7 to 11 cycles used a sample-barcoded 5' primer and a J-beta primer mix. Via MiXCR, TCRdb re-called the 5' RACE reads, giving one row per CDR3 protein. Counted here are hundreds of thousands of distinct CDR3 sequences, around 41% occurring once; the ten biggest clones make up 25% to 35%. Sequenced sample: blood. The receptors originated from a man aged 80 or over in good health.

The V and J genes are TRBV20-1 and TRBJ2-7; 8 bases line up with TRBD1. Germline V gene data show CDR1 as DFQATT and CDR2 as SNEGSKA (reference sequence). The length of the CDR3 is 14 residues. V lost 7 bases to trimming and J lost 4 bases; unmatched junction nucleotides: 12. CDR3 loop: CSGTGTGMGYEQYF. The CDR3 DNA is TGCAGTGGAACCGGGACAGGAATGGGGTACGAGCAGTACTTC.

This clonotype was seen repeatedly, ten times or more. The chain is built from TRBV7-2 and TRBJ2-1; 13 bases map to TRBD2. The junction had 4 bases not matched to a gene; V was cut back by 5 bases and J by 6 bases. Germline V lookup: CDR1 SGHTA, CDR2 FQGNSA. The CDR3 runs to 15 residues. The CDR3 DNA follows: TGTGCCAGCAGCGTACGGACTAGCGGGAGCAATGAGCAGTTCTTC. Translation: CASSVRTSGSNEQFF.

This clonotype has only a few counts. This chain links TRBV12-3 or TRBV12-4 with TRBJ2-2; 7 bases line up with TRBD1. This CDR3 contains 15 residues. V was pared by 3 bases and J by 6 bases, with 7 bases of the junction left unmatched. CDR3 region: CASSFQDRVAGELFF. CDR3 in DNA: TGTGCCAGCAGTTTCCAAGACAGGGTGGCCGGGGAGCTGTTTTTT.

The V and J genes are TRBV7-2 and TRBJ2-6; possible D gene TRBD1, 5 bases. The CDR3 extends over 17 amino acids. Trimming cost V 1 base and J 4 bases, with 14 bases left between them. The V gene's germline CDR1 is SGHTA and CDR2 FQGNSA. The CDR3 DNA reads TGTGCCAGCAGCTTAGGGCAGGGCCTAGGGGGGGCCAACGTCCTGACTTTC. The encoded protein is CASSLGQGLGGANVLTF.

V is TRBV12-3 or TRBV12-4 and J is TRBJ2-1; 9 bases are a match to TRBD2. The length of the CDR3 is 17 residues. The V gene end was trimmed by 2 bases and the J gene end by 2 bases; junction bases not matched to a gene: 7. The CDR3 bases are TGTGCCAGCAGTTTAACCAGCGGGGGGCCCGCCTACAATGAGCAGTTCTTC. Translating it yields CASSLTSGGPAYNEQFF.

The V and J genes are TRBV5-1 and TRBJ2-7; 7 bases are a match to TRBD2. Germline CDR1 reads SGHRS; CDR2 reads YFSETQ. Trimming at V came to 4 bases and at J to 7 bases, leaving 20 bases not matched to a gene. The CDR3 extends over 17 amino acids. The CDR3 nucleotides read TGCGCCAGCAGCCCCCGCGGGCCTAGCGGAGGGGCCGATGAGCAGTACTTC. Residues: CASSPRGPSGGADEQYF.

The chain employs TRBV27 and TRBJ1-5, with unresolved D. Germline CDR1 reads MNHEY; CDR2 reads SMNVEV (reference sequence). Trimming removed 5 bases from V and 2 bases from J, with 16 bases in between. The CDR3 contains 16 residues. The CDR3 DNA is TGTGCCAGCAGTCCTACTGACATGAGGCGCAATCAGCCCCAGCATTTT. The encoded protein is CASSPTDMRRNQPQHF.

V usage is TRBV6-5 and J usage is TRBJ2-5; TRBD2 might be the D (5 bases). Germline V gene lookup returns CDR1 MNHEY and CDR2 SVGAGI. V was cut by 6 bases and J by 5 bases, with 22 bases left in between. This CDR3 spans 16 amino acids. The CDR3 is CASRSQRTPVSETQYF. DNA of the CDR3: TGTGCCAGCAGGAGCCAGCGGACCCCTGTGTCGGAGACCCAGTACTTC.

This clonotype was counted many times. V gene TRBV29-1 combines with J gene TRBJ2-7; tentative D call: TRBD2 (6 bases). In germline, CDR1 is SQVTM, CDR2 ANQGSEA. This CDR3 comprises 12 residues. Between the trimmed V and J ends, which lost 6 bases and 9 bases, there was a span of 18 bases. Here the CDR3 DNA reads TGCAGCGTGCGGGGCCATGAGGGTCGGCAGTACTTC. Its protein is CSVRGHEGRQYF.

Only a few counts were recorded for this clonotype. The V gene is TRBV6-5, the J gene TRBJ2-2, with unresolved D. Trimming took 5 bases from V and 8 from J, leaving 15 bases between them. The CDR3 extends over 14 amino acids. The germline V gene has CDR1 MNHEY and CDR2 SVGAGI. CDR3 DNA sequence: TGTGCCAGCAGTCCGAGAAGGGTGAGGGGGGAGCTGTTTTTT. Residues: CASSPRRVRGELFF.

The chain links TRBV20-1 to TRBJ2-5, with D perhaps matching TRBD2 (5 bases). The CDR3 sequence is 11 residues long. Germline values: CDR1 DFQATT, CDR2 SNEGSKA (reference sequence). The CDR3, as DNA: TGCAGCGGGGAGTACCAAGAGACCCAGTACTTC. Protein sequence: CSGEYQETQYF.

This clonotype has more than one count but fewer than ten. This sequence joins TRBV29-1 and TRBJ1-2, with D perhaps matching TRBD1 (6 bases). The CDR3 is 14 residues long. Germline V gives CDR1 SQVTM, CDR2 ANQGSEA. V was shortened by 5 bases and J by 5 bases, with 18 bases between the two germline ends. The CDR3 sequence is CSVLKPGDDYGYTF. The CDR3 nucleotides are TGCAGCGTTTTAAAGCCAGGGGATGATTATGGCTACACCTTC.

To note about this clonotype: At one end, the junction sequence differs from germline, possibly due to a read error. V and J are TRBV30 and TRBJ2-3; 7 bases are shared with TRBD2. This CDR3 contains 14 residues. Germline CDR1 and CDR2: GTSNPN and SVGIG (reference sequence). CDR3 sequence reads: CAWSVLARTDTQNF. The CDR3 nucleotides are TGTGCCTGGAGTGTACTAGCGCGCACAGATACGCAGAATTTT.

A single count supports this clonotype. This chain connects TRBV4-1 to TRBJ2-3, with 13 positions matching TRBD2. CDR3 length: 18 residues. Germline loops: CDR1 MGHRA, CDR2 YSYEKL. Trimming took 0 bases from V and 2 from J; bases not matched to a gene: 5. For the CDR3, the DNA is TGCGCCAGCAGCCAAGATCGACTAGCGGGGGGACCCACAGATACGCAGTATTTT. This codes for CASSQDRLAGGPTDTQYF.

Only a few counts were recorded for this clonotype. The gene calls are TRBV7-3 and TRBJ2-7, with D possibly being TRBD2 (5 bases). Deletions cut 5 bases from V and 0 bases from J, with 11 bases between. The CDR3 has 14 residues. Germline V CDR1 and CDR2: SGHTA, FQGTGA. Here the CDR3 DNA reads TGTGCCAGCAGCCAGCCGGGAACCTCCTACGAGCAGTACTTC. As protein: CASSQPGTSYEQYF.

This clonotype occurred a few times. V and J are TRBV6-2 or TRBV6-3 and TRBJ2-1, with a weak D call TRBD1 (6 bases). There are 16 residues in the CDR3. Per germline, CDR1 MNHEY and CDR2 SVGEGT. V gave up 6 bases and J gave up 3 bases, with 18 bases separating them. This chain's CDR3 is CASSHRSGAIYNEQFF. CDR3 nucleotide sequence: TGTGCCAGCAGCCACAGGTCAGGGGCGATCTACAATGAGCAGTTCTTC.

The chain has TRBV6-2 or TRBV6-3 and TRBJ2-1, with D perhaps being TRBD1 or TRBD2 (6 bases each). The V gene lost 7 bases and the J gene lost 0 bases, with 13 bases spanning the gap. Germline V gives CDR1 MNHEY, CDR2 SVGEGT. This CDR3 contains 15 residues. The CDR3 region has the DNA TGTGCCAGCAACCTAGGGGGACTCTCCTACAATGAGCAGTTCTTC. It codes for CASNLGGLSYNEQFF.

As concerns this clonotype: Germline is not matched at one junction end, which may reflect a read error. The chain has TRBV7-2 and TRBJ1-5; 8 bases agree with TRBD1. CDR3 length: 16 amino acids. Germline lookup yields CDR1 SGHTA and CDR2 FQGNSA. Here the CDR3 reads CAGSSLNRGSNQPQHF. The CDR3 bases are TGTGCCGGCAGCTCCCTGAACAGGGGGAGCAATCAGCCCCAGCATTTT.

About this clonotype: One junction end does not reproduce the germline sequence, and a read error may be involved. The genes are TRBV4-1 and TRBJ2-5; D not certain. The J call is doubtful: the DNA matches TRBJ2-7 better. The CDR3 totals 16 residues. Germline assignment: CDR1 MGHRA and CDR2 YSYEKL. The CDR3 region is CASNQELTGPRYEQYF. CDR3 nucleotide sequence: TGCGCCAGCAACCAAGAACTCACGGGCCCCCGGTACGAGCAGTACTTC.

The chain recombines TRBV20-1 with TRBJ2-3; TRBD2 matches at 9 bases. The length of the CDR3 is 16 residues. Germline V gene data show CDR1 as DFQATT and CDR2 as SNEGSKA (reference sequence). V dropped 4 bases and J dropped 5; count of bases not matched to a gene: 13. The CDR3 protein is CSAIYRREGRGDTQYF. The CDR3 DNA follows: TGCAGTGCTATCTATCGGCGGGAGGGCCGGGGAGATACGCAGTATTTT.

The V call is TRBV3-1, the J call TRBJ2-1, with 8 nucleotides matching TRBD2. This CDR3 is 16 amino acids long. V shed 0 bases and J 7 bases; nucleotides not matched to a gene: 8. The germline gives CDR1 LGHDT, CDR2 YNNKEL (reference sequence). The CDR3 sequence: CASSQEGLVSGNEQFF. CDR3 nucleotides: TGTGCCAGCAGCCAAGAGGGACTAGTATCAGGGAATGAGCAGTTCTTC.